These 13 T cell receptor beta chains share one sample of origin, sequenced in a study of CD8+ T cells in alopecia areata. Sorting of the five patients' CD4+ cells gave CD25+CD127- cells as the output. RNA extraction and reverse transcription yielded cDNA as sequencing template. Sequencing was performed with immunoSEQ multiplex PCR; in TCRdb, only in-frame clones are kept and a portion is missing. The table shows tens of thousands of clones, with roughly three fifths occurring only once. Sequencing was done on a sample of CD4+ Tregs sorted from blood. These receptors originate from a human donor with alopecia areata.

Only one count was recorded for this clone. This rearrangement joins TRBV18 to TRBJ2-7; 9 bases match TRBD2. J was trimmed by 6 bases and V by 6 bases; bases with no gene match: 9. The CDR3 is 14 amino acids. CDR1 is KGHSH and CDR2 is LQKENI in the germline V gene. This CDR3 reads CASSSGLAESEQYF. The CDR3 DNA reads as TGTGCCAGCTCTTCGGGACTAGCAGAGTCCGAGCAGTACTTC.

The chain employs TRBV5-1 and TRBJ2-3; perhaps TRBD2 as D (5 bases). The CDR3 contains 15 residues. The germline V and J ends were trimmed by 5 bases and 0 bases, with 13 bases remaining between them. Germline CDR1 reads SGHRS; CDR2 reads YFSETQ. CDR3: CASRSGGLSTDTQYF. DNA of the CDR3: TGCGCCAGCAGATCCGGCGGGCTAAGCACAGATACGCAGTATTTT.

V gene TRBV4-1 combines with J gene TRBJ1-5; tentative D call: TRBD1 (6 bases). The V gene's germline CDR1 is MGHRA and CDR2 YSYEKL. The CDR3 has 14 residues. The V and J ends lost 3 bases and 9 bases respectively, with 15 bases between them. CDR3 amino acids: CASSHRQAERPQHF. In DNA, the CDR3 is TGCGCCAGCAGCCATCGACAGGCGGAGAGGCCCCAGCATTTT.

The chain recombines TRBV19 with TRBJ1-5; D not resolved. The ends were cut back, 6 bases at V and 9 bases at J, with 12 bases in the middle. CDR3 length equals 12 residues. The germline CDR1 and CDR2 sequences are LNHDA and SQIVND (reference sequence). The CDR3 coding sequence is TGTGCCAGTAGCGAGAACATCGGGCCCCAGCATTTT. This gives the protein CASSENIGPQHF.

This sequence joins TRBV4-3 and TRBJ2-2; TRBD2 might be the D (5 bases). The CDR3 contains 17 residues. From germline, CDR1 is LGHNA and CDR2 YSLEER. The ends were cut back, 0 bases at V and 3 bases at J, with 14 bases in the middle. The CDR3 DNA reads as TGCGCCAGCAGCCAAGAATTACCGGGATCTTACACCGGGGAGCTGTTTTTT. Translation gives CASSQELPGSYTGELFF.

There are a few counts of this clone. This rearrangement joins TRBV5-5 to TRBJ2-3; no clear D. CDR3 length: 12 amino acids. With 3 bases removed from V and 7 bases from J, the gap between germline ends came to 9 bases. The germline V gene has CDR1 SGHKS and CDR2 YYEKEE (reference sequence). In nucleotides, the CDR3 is TGTGCCAGCAGCTGGAGATTGTATACGCAGTATTTT. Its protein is CASSWRLYTQYF.

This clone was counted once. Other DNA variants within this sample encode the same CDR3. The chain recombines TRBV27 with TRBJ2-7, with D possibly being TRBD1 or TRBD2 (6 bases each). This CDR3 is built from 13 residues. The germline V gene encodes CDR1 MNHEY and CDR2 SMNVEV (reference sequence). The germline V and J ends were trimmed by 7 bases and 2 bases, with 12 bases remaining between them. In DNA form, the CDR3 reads TGTGCCAGCAAAGGGAGGACAGCCTACGAGCAGTACTTC. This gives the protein CASKGRTAYEQYF.

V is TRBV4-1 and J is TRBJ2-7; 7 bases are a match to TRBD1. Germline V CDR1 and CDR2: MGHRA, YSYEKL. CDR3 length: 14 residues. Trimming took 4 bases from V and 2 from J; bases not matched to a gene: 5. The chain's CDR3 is CASSPDRVAYEQYF. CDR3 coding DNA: TGCGCCAGCAGCCCCGACAGGGTCGCCTACGAGCAGTACTTC.

The CDR3 nucleotides are TGTGCCAGCAGCCCGCAGACTAGAGGGTCGGTGGAGCAGTACTTC. Amino acid sequence: CASSPQTRGSVEQYF. The gene calls are TRBV7-2 and TRBJ2-7; perhaps TRBD2 as D (6 bases). CDR1 and CDR2 from the germline V gene are SGHTA and FQGNSA. Trimming cost V 5 bases and J 7 bases, with 21 bases left between them. The length of the CDR3 is 15 residues.

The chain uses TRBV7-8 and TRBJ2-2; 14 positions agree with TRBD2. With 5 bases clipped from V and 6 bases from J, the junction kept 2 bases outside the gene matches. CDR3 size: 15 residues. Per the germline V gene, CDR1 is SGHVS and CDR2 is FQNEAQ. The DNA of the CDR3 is TGTGCCAGCAGCCTGGGACTAGCGGGAGCCGGGGAGCTGTTTTTT. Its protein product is CASSLGLAGAGELFF.

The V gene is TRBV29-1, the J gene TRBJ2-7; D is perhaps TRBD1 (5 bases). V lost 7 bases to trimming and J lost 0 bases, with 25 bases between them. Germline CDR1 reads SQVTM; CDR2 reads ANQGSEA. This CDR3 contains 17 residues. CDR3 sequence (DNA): TGCAGCGCTCTAAAGTCTGGACACCAAAGGAGCTCCTACGAGCAGTACTTC. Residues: CSALKSGHQRSSYEQYF.

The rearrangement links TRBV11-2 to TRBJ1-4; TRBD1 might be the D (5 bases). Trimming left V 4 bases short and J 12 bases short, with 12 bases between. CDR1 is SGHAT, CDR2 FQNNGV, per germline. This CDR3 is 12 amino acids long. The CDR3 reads CASSWTRFELFF. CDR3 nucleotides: TGTGCCAGCAGCTGGACACGCTTTGAACTGTTTTTT.

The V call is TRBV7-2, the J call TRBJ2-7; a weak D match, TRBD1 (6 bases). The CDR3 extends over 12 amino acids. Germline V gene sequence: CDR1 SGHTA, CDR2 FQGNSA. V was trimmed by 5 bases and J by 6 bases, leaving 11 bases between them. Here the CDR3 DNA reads TGTGCCAGCAGCGCACTCAGGGGCGAGCAGTACTTC. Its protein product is CASSALRGEQYF. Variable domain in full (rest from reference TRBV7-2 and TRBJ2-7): GAGVSQSPSNKVTEKGKDVELRCDPISGHTALYWYRQSLGQGLEFLIYFQGNSAPDKSGLPSDRFSAERTGGSVSTLTIQRTQQEDSAVYLCASSALRGEQYFGPGTRLTVT.